Presented here are 22 T cell receptor beta chains from one specimen sequenced in a study of cytomegalovirus exposure and HLA in healthy donors. PCR involved 60 Vbeta and 13 Jbeta primers. Clones were read by immunoSEQ multiplex PCR, and TCRdb kept only the in-frame ones, dropping some. The data contain about 120,000 clones, about three quarters of them seen just once; the ten biggest clones take up 1.2%. The sample taken for sequencing was PBMCs. These receptor sequences come from a female donor in good health and CMV-seronegative.

In this sample, this clone turned up once. The chain joins TRBV7-9 to TRBJ2-3, with 8 positions matching TRBD2. The CDR3 covers 16 residues. With V trimmed by 1 base and J by 5 bases, 8 bases remained unmatched. From germline, CDR1 is SEHNR and CDR2 FQNEAQ (reference sequence). The CDR3 bases are TGTGCCAGCAGCTTAGGACCCGGACTAGCCCTAGATACGCAGTATTTT. Translated: CASSLGPGLALDTQYF.

This chain uses TRBV5-1 with TRBJ2-5; 7 bases fit TRBD2. From germline, CDR1 is SGHRS and CDR2 YFSETQ. V dropped 0 bases and J dropped 9; count of bases not matched to a gene: 8. The CDR3 runs 14 residues. The chain's CDR3 is CASSLERGSGAQYF. Written as DNA, the CDR3 is TGCGCCAGCAGCTTGGAGCGGGGATCGGGGGCCCAGTACTTC.

This clone was counted between two and nine times. This chain connects TRBV7-2 to TRBJ1-1, with D possibly being TRBD1 (6 bases). The V and J ends lost 1 base and 11 bases respectively, with 23 bases between them. From germline, CDR1 is SGHTA and CDR2 FQGNSA. The CDR3 sequence is 16 residues long. The CDR3 bases are TGTGCCAGCAGCTTAGAACCGACCTCAACAGGGCGGGGGGCTTTCTTT. Translating gives CASSLEPTSTGRGAFF.

The CDR3 DNA reads TGTGCCAGCAGTGAAGCTAGGGGGGGCGCGAAGAATGGGGATGGCTACACCTTC. Translated: CASSEARGGAKNGDGYTF. V is TRBV6-1 and J is TRBJ1-2, with D perhaps matching TRBD1 (6 bases). CDR1 MNHNS and CDR2 SASEGT come from the germline V gene. Deletions cut 0 bases from V and 6 bases from J, with 23 bases between. The CDR3 sequence is 18 residues long.

V gene TRBV7-9 combines with J gene TRBJ2-1; 7 positions match TRBD2. Per the germline V gene, CDR1 is SEHNR and CDR2 is FQNEAQ (reference sequence). The junction had 11 bases not matched to a gene; V was cut back by 3 bases and J by 9 bases. The CDR3 has 15 amino acids. Here the CDR3 DNA reads TGTGCCAGCAGCTTTATCAGCGGGAAGGCCGGTGAGCAGTTCTTC. Translation gives CASSFISGKAGEQFF.

This chain joins TRBV7-7 and TRBJ2-1; TRBD1 might be the D (5 bases). V lost 5 bases and J 9 bases, leaving 20 bases between the germline ends. This CDR3 region has 15 residues. Germline V lookup: CDR1 SSHAT, CDR2 FNYEAQ (reference sequence). Here the CDR3 reads CASSPYLGPTGEQFF. CDR3 DNA: TGTGCCAGCAGCCCCTACCTGGGCCCAACAGGTGAGCAGTTCTTC.

This clone has a handful of counts. The chain joins TRBV4-1 to TRBJ1-5; TRBD1 is a possible D gene (5 bases). CDR3 length equals 16 residues. V was trimmed by 0 bases and J by 4 bases, leaving 13 bases between them. The germline V gene encodes CDR1 MGHRA and CDR2 YSYEKL. CDR3 sequence reads: CASSQDGWDFNQPQHF. The CDR3 bases are TGCGCCAGCAGCCAAGATGGTTGGGACTTTAATCAGCCCCAGCATTTT.

The rearrangement links TRBV7-9 to TRBJ2-1; 8 bases fit TRBD2. With V trimmed by 2 bases and J by 3 bases, 6 bases remained unmatched. Germline assignment: CDR1 SEHNR and CDR2 FQNEAQ (reference sequence). The CDR3 totals 16 residues. CDR3 region: CASSLPPGGYYNEQFF. CDR3 nucleotide sequence: TGTGCCAGCAGCTTACCCCCGGGAGGGTACTACAATGAGCAGTTCTTC.

This clone was seen only once. A junction end diverges from the germline sequence, so it may reflect a read error. Other nucleotide sequences from this sample produce the same CDR3. The V call is TRBV28, the J call TRBJ2-7; 13 nucleotides agree with TRBD2. The CDR3 consists of 17 residues. Germline values: CDR1 MDHEN, CDR2 SYDVKM. CDR3 sequence: CASSFSAGTSGNYEQYF. In nucleotides, the CDR3 is TGTGCTAGCAGTTTCTCTGCCGGGACTAGCGGGAACTACGAGCAGTACTTC.

The chain couples TRBV11-1 to TRBJ2-2; 7 bases match TRBD2. With V trimmed by 2 bases and J by 2 bases, 8 bases remained unmatched. The CDR3 is 17 amino acids. CDR1 and CDR2 (germline): SGHAT, FQDESV (reference sequence). The CDR3 reads CASSLFSGGFNTGELFF. Here the CDR3 DNA reads TGTGCCAGCAGCTTATTTTCGGGAGGCTTCAACACCGGGGAGCTGTTTTTT.

This clone was observed a handful of times. The chain carries TRBV6-1 and TRBJ2-3; TRBD2 agrees at 11 bases. Germline V gene lookup returns CDR1 MNHNS and CDR2 SASEGT. V was clipped by 8 bases and J by 6 bases; unmatched bases: 10. The CDR3 sequence is 15 residues long. The CDR3 DNA follows: TGTGCCAGCGGATTACTAGCGGGGGTTAGTGATACGCAGTATTTT. This encodes CASGLLAGVSDTQYF.

This sequence joins TRBV5-1 and TRBJ2-5; TRBD2 matches at 14 bases. The trim removed 4 bases at V and 4 bases at J, leaving 6 bases unmatched. Germline loops: CDR1 SGHRS, CDR2 YFSETQ. This CDR3 is 16 amino acids long. The CDR3 region is CASSPGLAGGRETQYF. In nucleotides, the CDR3 is TGCGCCAGCAGCCCCGGACTAGCGGGAGGTAGAGAGACCCAGTACTTC.

This clone was found once. This chain uses TRBV19 with TRBJ1-3; 8 nucleotides line up with TRBD1. The CDR3 has 16 amino acids. The germline CDR1 and CDR2 sequences are LNHDA and SQIVND (reference sequence). J was trimmed by 1 base and V by 6 bases; bases with no gene match: 8. This chain's CDR3 is CASSHRQGLSGNTIYF. Written as DNA, the CDR3 is TGTGCCAGTAGCCATAGACAGGGGCTTTCTGGAAACACCATATATTTT. Drawing the rest from reference TRBV19 and TRBJ1-3, the complete variable domain is DGGITQSPKYLFRKEGQNVTLSCEQNLNHDAMYWYRQDPGQGLRLIYYSQIVNDFQKGDIAEGYSVSREKKESFPLTVTSAQKNPTAFYLCASSHRQGLSGNTIYFGEGSWLTVV.

This sequence joins TRBV15 and TRBJ1-1; tentative D call: TRBD1 (6 bases). This CDR3 has 14 amino acids. Germline V gene data show CDR1 as LNHNV and CDR2 as YYDKDF (reference sequence). Trimming stripped 0 bases from V and 9 bases from J, with 14 bases between. The chain's CDR3 is CATSRDITDRKAFF. The DNA of the CDR3 is TGTGCCACCAGCAGAGATATAACAGACAGGAAAGCTTTCTTT.

CDR3 nucleotides: TGTGCCAGCAGCTTGGCTAGCGGGTCCAATGAGCAGTTCTTC. Translation gives CASSLASGSNEQFF. This chain uses TRBV7-6 with TRBJ2-1; the match to TRBD2 covers 8 bases. The CDR3 sequence is 14 residues long. The germline V gene has CDR1 SGHVS and CDR2 FNYEAQ. V gave up 3 bases and J gave up 6 bases; unmatched junction bases: 4.

The chain links TRBV6-1 to TRBJ2-2; D perhaps matches TRBD2 (5 bases). Germline loops: CDR1 MNHNS, CDR2 SASEGT. Trimming pared 1 base from V and 6 bases from J, leaving 12 bases between. This CDR3 is 15 amino acids long. CDR3 protein: CASSEGRVEAGELFF. The CDR3 DNA reads as TGTGCCAGCAGTGAAGGCCGAGTGGAGGCCGGGGAGCTGTTTTTT.

The J gene is TRBJ2-5, the V gene TRBV5-1; D is perhaps TRBD1 or TRBD2 (6 bases each). V was clipped by 4 bases and J by 1 base, with 11 bases between them. The CDR3 loop spans 14 amino acids. Germline loops: CDR1 SGHRS, CDR2 YFSETQ. CDR3 DNA: TGCGCCAGCAGCGTGGGGGGCTTCCAAGAGACCCAGTACTTC. Translated, it gives CASSVGGFQETQYF.

CDR3 coding DNA: TGTGCCAGCACCAGGGGACAGGGGGTTAACTATGGCTACACCTTC. Its translation: CASTRGQGVNYGYTF. The chain combines TRBV6-5 with TRBJ1-2, with TRBD1 matching over 11 bases. J was trimmed by 1 base and V by 7 bases; bases with no gene match: 5. Germline V gene lookup returns CDR1 MNHEY and CDR2 SVGAGI. CDR3 length: 15 residues.

The chain uses TRBV18 and TRBJ1-1; 9 bases are a match to TRBD1. This CDR3 has 15 amino acids. After removal of 2 bases from V and 0 bases from J, the junction contained 1 base not matched to a gene. The germline gives CDR1 KGHSH, CDR2 LQKENI. CDR3: CASSPGTGLNTEAFF. In nucleotides, the CDR3 is TGTGCCAGCTCACCAGGGACAGGGTTGAACACTGAAGCTTTCTTT.

This chain links TRBV18 with TRBJ1-2; no clear D gene. Germline CDR1 reads KGHSH; CDR2 reads LQKENI. Trimming left V 1 base short and J 3 bases short, with 12 bases between. The CDR3 is made up of 15 amino acids. In DNA, the CDR3 is TGTGCCAGCTCACCACTCGGACCGAGGGACTATGGCTACACCTTC. Its translation is CASSPLGPRDYGYTF.

The rearrangement uses TRBV9 and TRBJ1-1; possible D gene TRBD1, 6 bases. Germline CDR1 SGDLS, CDR2 YYNGEE. Deletions cut 3 bases from V and 4 bases from J, with 10 bases between. This CDR3 comprises 13 residues. CDR3 residues: CASSGTVGTEAFF. The CDR3 DNA reads as TGTGCCAGCAGCGGGACAGTTGGCACTGAAGCTTTCTTT. Supplemented by reference TRBV9 and TRBJ1-1, the full variable domain reads DSGVTQTPKHLITATGQRVTLRCSPRSGDLSVYWYQQSLDQGLQFLIQYYNGEERAKGNILERFSAQQFPDLHSELNLSSLELGDSALYFCASSGTVGTEAFFGQGTRLTVV.

The rearrangement joins TRBV25-1 to TRBJ2-1, with 8 bases fitting TRBD1. V shed 5 bases, J shed 3 bases, and the junction held 6 bases outside the gene matches. Germline CDR1 MGHDK, CDR2 SYGVNS. The CDR3 runs to 15 residues. The DNA for the CDR3 is TGTGCCAGCAGTCCGGGGACAGGCGACTACAATGAGCAGTTCTTC. Amino acid sequence: CASSPGTGDYNEQFF. The whole variable domain, remainder taken from reference TRBV25-1 and TRBJ2-1, is EADIYQTPRYLVIGTGKKITLECSQTMGHDKMYWYQQDPGMELHLIHYSYGVNSTEKGDLSSESTVSRIRTEHFPLTLESARPSHTSQYLCASSPGTGDYNEQFFGPGTRLTVL.